This T cell receptor (beta chain) was sequenced in a study of tumor-infiltrating lymphocytes in glioblastoma multiforme. Three nested ARM-PCR rounds with V-beta and C-beta primers built TCRB libraries. TCRdb used MiXCR to reprocess the multiplex PCR reads, holding one entry per CDR3 protein. The data contain about 13,000 distinct CDR3 sequences, roughly 70% of them seen just once; the ten biggest clones take up around 29%. Trimming shortened V by 0 bases and J by 4 bases, and 10 bases separated the two germline ends. The CDR3 runs to 15 residues. Germline CDR1 LGHNA, CDR2 YSLEER. Sequencing was performed on brain tumor tissue. The V call is TRBV4-3, the J call TRBJ1-5, with a weak D call TRBD1 (5 bases). The TCR sequence derives from a male donor with glioblastoma. This CDR3 reads CASSQDGAGNQPQHF. The CDR3 nucleotides are TGCGCCAGCAGCCAAGATGGTGCAGGGAATCAGCCCCAGCATTTT.